This entry features one T cell receptor beta chain sequence. Antigen: not known. Germline CDR1 and CDR2: SEHNR and FQNEAQ (reference sequence). Germline trimming cut 5 bases from V and 5 bases from J; bases unmatched to any gene: 5. The CDR3 contains 13 residues. TCRdb itself ran the reads through MiXCR, one entry per CDR3 protein. The table shows approximately 120,000 distinct CDR3 sequences, with approximately 30% occurring only once. This sample stems from a study of T cell repertoires in cytomegalovirus infection. The sample consisted of CD8+ T cells from cultured PBMCs, taken from culture after CMV antigen stimulation. The TCR sequence derives from a human donor in good health (CMV status not recorded). Some clones in this sample may be carry-over from other donors' samples. The V gene is TRBV7-9, the J gene TRBJ1-1, with 7 bases aligning to TRBD1. This CDR3 reads CASSPQGQTEAFF. CDR3 in DNA: TGTGCCAGCAGCCCTCAGGGACAGACTGAAGCTTTCTTT.